Each of the 31 T cell receptor beta chains below was sequenced from the same sample in a study of beta chain features in type 1 diabetes. Study findings and constraints: For Type 1 diabetes patients, all four CD4+ subsets carried TCRB CDR3s that were moderately but significantly shorter.

Expressed TCRB transcripts got sequenced, as all isolated RNA was reverse transcribed. Generated by immunoSEQ multiplex PCR, the TCRdb table keeps only in-frame clones and is missing some. The sample has tens of thousands of clones, roughly 70% seen once; the top ten hold 1.5% to 2%. No antigen is known for these receptors. The sample consisted of Tregs from blood. All receptors derive from a young man with type 1 diabetes. Some clones in this sample may be carry-over from other donors' samples.

This clone was counted between two and nine times. The J gene is TRBJ1-2, the V gene TRBV9; D unresolved. Germline V lookup: CDR1 SGDLS, CDR2 YYNGEE. V lost 0 bases and J 6 bases, leaving 12 bases between the germline ends. This CDR3 has 14 residues. The CDR3 reads CASSVVGGRHGYTF. The CDR3 DNA follows: TGTGCCAGCAGCGTAGTTGGAGGGCGCCATGGCTACACCTTC.

In DNA form, the CDR3 reads TGCGCCAGCAGCCCCCGGGGCTACGAGCAGTACTTC. It codes for CASSPRGYEQYF. J is TRBJ2-7 and V is TRBV5-1, with D possibly being TRBD2 (5 bases). The CDR3 runs 12 residues. V was shortened by 4 bases and J by 3 bases, with 8 bases between the two germline ends. Germline loops: CDR1 SGHRS, CDR2 YFSETQ.

This sequence joins TRBV10-3 and TRBJ2-7; 10 nucleotides match TRBD2. V lost 7 bases, J lost 7 bases, and 10 bases stayed unmatched. In germline, CDR1 is ENHRY, CDR2 SYGVKD. The CDR3 extends over 14 amino acids. The CDR3 reads CAIKLTSGPGEQYF. The CDR3 nucleotides are TGTGCCATCAAATTGACTAGCGGGCCAGGAGAGCAGTACTTC.

The chain is built from TRBV18 and TRBJ1-1; D is undetermined. CDR3 length equals 18 residues. CDR1 is KGHSH and CDR2 is LQKENI in the germline V gene. Trimming removed 1 base at V and 0 bases at J, with 18 bases between. The CDR3 reads CASSPQSSLNAMNTEAFF. The CDR3, as DNA: TGTGCCAGCTCACCACAATCTAGTTTAAATGCCATGAACACTGAAGCTTTCTTT.

V gene TRBV9 combines with J gene TRBJ2-7, with TRBD2 matching 8 bases. CDR3 length: 15 amino acids. V lost 4 bases to trimming and J lost 4 bases; unmatched junction nucleotides: 10. Germline loops: CDR1 SGDLS, CDR2 YYNGEE. The CDR3 reads CASSPSGWTSYEQYF. The DNA of the CDR3 is TGTGCCAGCAGCCCTAGCGGGTGGACGAGTTACGAGCAGTACTTC. The variable domain in full, with the rest retrieved from reference TRBV9 and TRBJ2-7, is DSGVTQTPKHLITATGQRVTLRCSPRSGDLSVYWYQQSLDQGLQFLIQYYNGEERAKGNILERFSAQQFPDLHSELNLSSLELGDSALYFCASSPSGWTSYEQYFGPGTRLTVT.

The chain recombines TRBV4-1 with TRBJ2-3; D not certain. The CDR3 runs 14 residues. Trimming pared 6 bases from V and 4 bases from J, leaving 14 bases between. Germline V gene lookup returns CDR1 MGHRA and CDR2 YSYEKL. In DNA, the CDR3 is TGCGCCAGCAGTCCCTTATTAGCCGCAGATACGCAGTATTTT. It is translated as CASSPLLAADTQYF.

The chain combines TRBV7-2 with TRBJ2-7; D uncertain. V gave up 5 bases and J gave up 0 bases, with 8 bases separating them. CDR1 is SGHTA, CDR2 FQGNSA, per germline. This CDR3 region has 13 residues. CDR3 nucleotides: TGTGCCAGCAGCCGAAGGAGCTCCTACGAGCAGTACTTC. The encoded protein is CASSRRSSYEQYF.

This clone has only a few counts. V usage is TRBV6-5 and J usage is TRBJ2-1; a possible D gene is TRBD1 (7 bases). V lost 6 bases and J lost 4, with 10 bases in between. The CDR3 is 13 residues long. Per germline, CDR1 MNHEY and CDR2 SVGAGI. The CDR3 is CASSRGEYNEQFF. CDR3 bases: TGTGCCAGCAGCAGGGGGGAATACAATGAGCAGTTCTTC.

The chain carries TRBV7-9 and TRBJ1-3; D may be TRBD1 (6 bases). Trimming cost V 4 bases and J 0 bases, with 13 bases left between them. Looked up from germline, CDR1 is SEHNR and CDR2 is FQNEAQ (reference sequence). This CDR3 has 16 residues. The CDR3 DNA sequence: TGTGCCAGCAGCTACCCCCCAGGGGACTCTGGAAACACCATATATTTT. Residues: CASSYPPGDSGNTIYF.

The CDR3 DNA is TGCAGCGTCCTTGGCGGACAAGGCTCTGGAAACACCATATATTTT. This codes for CSVLGGQGSGNTIYF. The rearrangement uses TRBV29-1 and TRBJ1-3, with D perhaps matching TRBD1 (5 bases). Per germline, CDR1 SQVTM and CDR2 ANQGSEA. V shed 6 bases and J shed 0 bases, with 15 bases lying between them. This CDR3 has 15 amino acids. Using reference TRBV29-1 and TRBJ1-3 for the parts outside the CDR3, the full variable domain is SAVISQKPSRDICQRGTSLTIQCQVDSQVTMMFWYRQQPGQSLTLIATANQGSEATYESGFVIDKFPISRPNLTFSTLTVSNMSPEDSSIYLCSVLGGQGSGNTIYFGEGSWLTVV.

The chain couples TRBV11-2 to TRBJ2-3, with D possibly matching TRBD2 (5 bases). The CDR3 has 18 amino acids. The V end lost 0 bases, the J end lost 7 bases, and 23 bases lay between the germline ends. CDR1 is SGHAT and CDR2 is FQNNGV in the germline V gene. In DNA form, the CDR3 reads TGTGCCAGCAGCTTAGAGGTCCTAGCCCCGCATTTTCTCTATACGCAGTATTTT. Protein: CASSLEVLAPHFLYTQYF. Supplemented by reference TRBV11-2 and TRBJ2-3, the full variable domain reads EAGVAQSPRYKIIEKRQSVAFWCNPISGHATLYWYQQILGQGPKLLIQFQNNGVVDDSQLPKDRFSAERLKGVDSTLKIQPAKLEDSAVYLCASSLEVLAPHFLYTQYFGPGTRLTVL.

This chain connects TRBV4-2 to TRBJ2-7; 11 bases align to TRBD2. J was trimmed by 6 bases and V by 4 bases; bases with no gene match: 2. Germline CDR1 is LGHNA and CDR2 is YNFKEQ. CDR3 length: 13 amino acids. As DNA, the CDR3 is TGTGCCAGCAGCCTGGGGACTAGCGGCGAGCAGTACTTC. As protein: CASSLGTSGEQYF.

V gene TRBV5-6 combines with J gene TRBJ1-2; 8 nucleotides align to TRBD1. CDR1 is SGHDT, CDR2 YYEEEE, per germline. The CDR3 covers 15 residues. V gave up 0 bases and J gave up 4 bases; unmatched junction bases: 5. The CDR3 DNA is TGTGCCAGCAGCTTGGGCACAGGGGGGATCTATGGCTACACCTTC. It specifies CASSLGTGGIYGYTF.

The V and J genes are TRBV5-1 and TRBJ1-5, with 10 bases matching TRBD1. This CDR3 region has 15 residues. The germline gives CDR1 SGHRS, CDR2 YFSETQ. Trimming at V came to 4 bases and at J to 8 bases, leaving 9 bases not matched to a gene. The CDR3 DNA reads as TGCGCCAGCAGCCTTTCGGGACAGGGGATCGAGCCCCAGCATTTT. Its protein product is CASSLSGQGIEPQHF.

This clone was detected once. No conserved phenylalanine or tryptophan ends this CDR3, so it is likely a read error. The rearrangement uses TRBV9 and TRBJ2-7, with 11 bases matching TRBD2. Losses at the gene ends were 0 bases for V and 5 bases for J; bases not matched to a gene: 1. CDR1 and CDR2 from the germline V gene are SGDLS and YYNGEE. CDR3 length equals 14 residues. CDR3 region: CASSVETSGDEQYL. DNA for the CDR3: TGTGCCAGCAGCGTAGAGACTAGCGGGGACGAGCAGTACCTC.

The rearrangement joins TRBV2 to TRBJ2-7; no definite D call. Trimming removed 7 bases at V and 2 bases at J, with 18 bases between. CDR1 and CDR2 from the germline V gene are SNHLY and FYNNEI. This CDR3 contains 15 residues. CDR3 nucleotides: TGTGCCAGCATTTACGGTGAGCCGCTTACCTACGAGCAGTACTTC. This sequence encodes CASIYGEPLTYEQYF.

The chain links TRBV5-3 to TRBJ2-1, with TRBD2 matching over 10 bases. TRBV5-3 falls under the ORF class, with uncertain function. The length of the CDR3 is 14 residues. V shed 4 bases and J 8 bases; nucleotides not matched to a gene: 6. CDR3 loop: CARSLAGVCDEQFF. The DNA for the CDR3 is TGTGCCAGAAGCCTAGCGGGGGTCTGCGATGAGCAGTTCTTC.

The CDR3 nucleotides read TGCAGCACCGCCGCGGCGGGCGGAGGCACAGATACGCAGTATTTT. This sequence encodes CSTAAAGGGTDTQYF. This chain uses TRBV29-1 with TRBJ2-3, with D tentatively TRBD2 (5 bases). Germline-derived CDR1 and CDR2 are SQVTM and ANQGSEA. The ends were cut back, 8 bases at V and 1 base at J, with 19 bases in the middle. CDR3 size: 15 residues.

The chain employs TRBV6-1 and TRBJ1-2; D gene unclear. CDR3 length: 13 amino acids. Germline V gene lookup returns CDR1 MNHNS and CDR2 SASEGT. V lost 6 bases and J lost 4, with 12 bases in between. The CDR3 sequence is CASSYSFFYGYTF. CDR3 coding DNA: TGTGCCAGCAGCTACAGTTTCTTCTATGGCTACACCTTC.

Here the CDR3 DNA reads TGTGCCAGCAGTGACTCGCGACAGGCAGGCACTGAAGCTTTCTTT. It encodes CASSDSRQAGTEAFF. This chain connects TRBV6-4 to TRBJ1-1; D possibly corresponds to TRBD1 (6 bases). V was cut by 0 bases and J by 4 bases, with 12 bases left in between. Germline-derived CDR1 and CDR2 are MRHNA and SNTAGT. CDR3 size: 15 residues.

V usage is TRBV6-5 and J usage is TRBJ1-6, with TRBD1 identical over 7 bases. The CDR3 length is 14 residues. Germline V gene sequence: CDR1 MNHEY, CDR2 SVGAGI. The junction had 5 bases not matched to a gene; V was cut back by 2 bases and J by 10 bases. CDR3 region: CASSYDREGSPLHF. CDR3 bases: TGTGCCAGCAGTTACGACAGGGAAGGATCACCCCTCCACTTT.

This clone came up a few times. The chain employs TRBV4-3 and TRBJ2-4, with D unresolved. Germline V gene lookup returns CDR1 LGHNA and CDR2 YSLEER. Trimming removed 0 bases from V and 0 bases from J, with 9 bases in between. The CDR3 spans 16 residues. This chain's CDR3 is CASSQEYSLAKNIQYF. CDR3 nucleotide sequence: TGCGCCAGCAGCCAAGAATACAGCCTAGCCAAAAACATTCAGTACTTC.

The J gene is TRBJ1-2, the V gene TRBV4-3; 9 bases fit TRBD1. Germline V gene data show CDR1 as LGHNA and CDR2 as YSLEER. J gave up 4 bases and V 0 bases, and 12 bases lay outside the gene matches. The CDR3 consists of 18 residues. The CDR3 bases are TGCGCCAGCAGCCAAGATAGGGGACAGGGCGATACCACCTATGGCTACACCTTC. Translated, it gives CASSQDRGQGDTTYGYTF.

The chain couples TRBV18 to TRBJ2-7; 8 bases agree with TRBD1. There are 14 residues in the CDR3. From germline, CDR1 is KGHSH and CDR2 LQKENI. V was clipped by 3 bases and J by 4 bases; unmatched bases: 5. The CDR3 coding sequence is TGTGCCAGCTCACCGGCAGGGGGCCGGTACGAGCAGTACTTC. Protein product: CASSPAGGRYEQYF.

This clone was recorded only once. The genes are TRBV21-1 and TRBJ2-7; the DNA was not compared with TRBD1, the D call given in the table. TRBV21-1 is noted as a pseudogene. The CDR3 runs to 16 residues. The CDR3 coding sequence is TGTGCCAGCAGCAAAACGGGAGGACAGGGTGCCTACGAGCAGTACTTC. Its protein product is CASSKTGGQGAYEQYF.

This chain uses TRBV18 with TRBJ2-3; 11 bases line up with TRBD2. The V segment lost 2 bases and the J segment 5 bases; nucleotides outside the gene matches: 6. Germline CDR1 reads KGHSH; CDR2 reads LQKENI. There are 16 residues in the CDR3. CDR3 sequence reads: CASSPGIAGGQDTQYF. For the CDR3, the DNA is TGTGCCAGCTCACCAGGAATAGCGGGGGGGCAAGATACGCAGTATTTT.

In DNA form, the CDR3 reads TGTGCCAGCAGGTCGGTCTCCTACGAGCAGTACTTC. Its protein is CASRSVSYEQYF. The chain couples TRBV27 to TRBJ2-7; unclear D gene. Germline CDR1 is MNHEY and CDR2 is SMNVEV (reference sequence). The V gene lost 6 bases and the J gene lost 0 bases, with 6 bases spanning the gap. The CDR3 has 12 residues.

The chain uses TRBV18 and TRBJ1-5; maybe TRBD1 (6 bases). V dropped 2 bases and J dropped 4 bases, with 9 bases sitting between them. CDR1 KGHSH and CDR2 LQKENI come from the germline V gene. This CDR3 is 14 amino acids long. The CDR3 nucleotides are TGTGCCAGCTCACCAGGTAGGGGGAATCAGCCCCAGCATTTT. Its protein is CASSPGRGNQPQHF.

This clone has more than one count but fewer than ten. This rearrangement joins TRBV28 to TRBJ2-6, with 9 nucleotides matching TRBD1. V lost 4 bases and J lost 0; bases outside the gene matches: 10. The CDR3 is made up of 19 amino acids. In germline, CDR1 is MDHEN, CDR2 SYDVKM. Written as DNA, the CDR3 is TGTGCCAGCAGTTCCCCATCGGGACAGGGCCGCTCTGGGGCCAACGTCCTGACTTTC. Translating it yields CASSSPSGQGRSGANVLTF.

This chain connects TRBV11-2 to TRBJ2-3, with 11 bases lining up with TRBD2. Germline CDR1 reads SGHAT; CDR2 reads FQNNGV. CDR3 length equals 15 residues. Trimming at V came to 5 bases and at J to 5 bases, leaving 6 bases not matched to a gene. CDR3 sequence: CASSQPGLAEDTQYF. For the CDR3, the DNA is TGTGCCAGCAGCCAACCGGGACTAGCGGAAGATACGCAGTATTTT.

V and J are TRBV4-2 and TRBJ2-5; D gene uncertain. The DNA end favors TRBJ2-7, so the J call may be wrong. The germline V gene has CDR1 LGHNA and CDR2 YNFKEQ. The CDR3 is made up of 14 amino acids. In DNA, the CDR3 is TGTGCCAGCAGCCAAGAACTCTTTCTTTACGAGCAGTACTTC. It yields the protein CASSQELFLYEQYF.